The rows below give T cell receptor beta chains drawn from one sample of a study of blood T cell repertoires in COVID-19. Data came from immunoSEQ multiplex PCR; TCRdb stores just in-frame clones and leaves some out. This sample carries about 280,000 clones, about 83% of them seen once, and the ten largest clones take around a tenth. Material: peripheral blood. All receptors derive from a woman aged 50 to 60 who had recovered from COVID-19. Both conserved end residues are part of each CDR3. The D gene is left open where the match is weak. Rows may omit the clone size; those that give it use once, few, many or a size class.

CDR3 DNA: TGTGCCAGCAGCCGGACAGGGGGGACTGAAGCTTTCTTT
CDR3 protein: CASSRTGGTEAFF
J gene: TRBJ1-1
V gene: TRBV7-8
clone size: few
D gene: TRBD1

CDR3 DNA: TGTGCCAGTAGCCCCCCGGTAGCGGGCAATGAGCAGTTCTTC
CDR3 protein: CASSPPVAGNEQFF
J gene: TRBJ2-1
V gene: TRBV19
clone size: -
D gene: TRBD2

CDR3 DNA: TGTGCCAGCAGCCGGGACAGAAGCACAGATACGCAGTATTTT
CDR3 protein: CASSRDRSTDTQYF
J gene: TRBJ2-3
V gene: TRBV7-2
clone size: -
D gene: TRBD1

CDR3 DNA: TGTGCCAGCAGTCCCTCAGGGTATTTGGGTTCACCCCTCCACTTT
CDR3 protein: CASSPSGYLGSPLHF
J gene: TRBJ1-6
V gene: TRBV28
clone size: -
D gene: -

CDR3 DNA: TGTGCCAGTAGTATAGATTATTACAAGACCTACGAGCAGTACTTC
CDR3 protein: CASSIDYYKTYEQYF
J gene: TRBJ2-7
V gene: TRBV19
clone size: -
D gene: -

CDR3 DNA: TGTGCCAGTAGTGAAACGGTCAATCAGCCCCAGCATTTT
CDR3 protein: CASSETVNQPQHF
J gene: TRBJ1-5
V gene: TRBV19
clone size: few
D gene: -

CDR3 DNA: TGTGCCAGCAGCCAAGGGCGGGTGGGCTCCTACGAGCAGTACTTC
CDR3 protein: CASSQGRVGSYEQYF
J gene: TRBJ2-7
V gene: TRBV3-1/TRBV3-2
clone size: once
D gene: -

CDR3 DNA: TGTGCCAGCAGCTCCGGGGGACTAGCGCTACAAGAGACCCAGTACTTC
CDR3 protein: CASSSGGLALQETQYF
J gene: TRBJ2-5
V gene: TRBV7-9
clone size: -
D gene: TRBD2

CDR3 DNA: TGCGCCAGCAGCCTTAGTACGGGGAGCAATCAGCCCCAGCATTTT
CDR3 protein: CASSLSTGSNQPQHF
J gene: TRBJ1-5
V gene: TRBV5-1
clone size: -
D gene: -

CDR3 DNA: TGTGCCAGCAGCGCAGGGACTAGTAATGAGCAGTTCTTC
CDR3 protein: CASSAGTSNEQFF
J gene: TRBJ2-1
V gene: TRBV7-3
clone size: -
D gene: TRBD2

CDR3 DNA: TGTGCCAGCAGCTTAGCTTCTAGGAGGGGACAGGAAAAACTGTTTTTT
CDR3 protein: CASSLASRRGQEKLFF
J gene: TRBJ1-4
V gene: TRBV5-6
clone size: -
D gene: TRBD1

CDR3 DNA: TGTGCCAGCAGTTTCCCGGGACTCTCGGCCGGTTCACCCCTCCACTTT
CDR3 protein: CASSFPGLSAGSPLHF
J gene: TRBJ1-6
V gene: TRBV27
clone size: -
D gene: -

CDR3 DNA: TGTGCCAGCAGTTCGACCGGGACAGGGGCGAGAGAGCAGTTCTTC
CDR3 protein: CASSSTGTGAREQFF
J gene: TRBJ2-1
V gene: TRBV28
clone size: -
D gene: TRBD1

CDR3 DNA: TGTGCCAGCAGCCAAGAACAGTATAGCAATCAGCCCCAGCATTTT
CDR3 protein: CASSQEQYSNQPQHF
J gene: TRBJ1-5
V gene: TRBV3-1/TRBV3-2
clone size: -
D gene: -

CDR3 DNA: TGTGCCAGCAGTACGGCCCAGGGGGCGCATTCACCCCTCCACTTT
CDR3 protein: CASSTAQGAHSPLHF
J gene: TRBJ1-6
V gene: TRBV6-2/TRBV6-3
clone size: -
D gene: TRBD1

CDR3 DNA: TGCAGCGTTGACCAAAGTCGTAGGACTAGCGGCTACAATGAGCAGTTCTTC
CDR3 protein: CSVDQSRRTSGYNEQFF
J gene: TRBJ2-1
V gene: TRBV29-1
clone size: -
D gene: TRBD2

CDR3 DNA: TGTGCCAGTATGACAGGGGATAGCAATCAGCCCCAGCATTTT
CDR3 protein: CASMTGDSNQPQHF
J gene: TRBJ1-5
V gene: TRBV28
clone size: -
D gene: TRBD1

CDR3 DNA: TGTGCCAGCAGTGGCCCCCAGGGGGTAACGGCTTTCTTT
CDR3 protein: CASSGPQGVTAFF
J gene: TRBJ1-1
V gene: TRBV2
clone size: few
D gene: TRBD1

CDR3 DNA: TGTGCCAGCAGCGTAGGGAGCTGGGGGGGCCTCTACACCGGGGAGCTGTTTTTT
CDR3 protein: CASSVGSWGGLYTGELFF
J gene: TRBJ2-2
V gene: TRBV9
clone size: -
D gene: -

CDR3 DNA: TGTGCCAGCAGCTTAGAGAGGAGTCAAGTAAACACCGGGGAGCTGTTTTTT
CDR3 protein: CASSLERSQVNTGELFF
J gene: TRBJ2-2
V gene: TRBV7-9
clone size: -
D gene: -

CDR3 DNA: TGTGCCAGCAGCTCACTAGCGGGAGAGACCCAGTACTTC
CDR3 protein: CASSSLAGETQYF
J gene: TRBJ2-5
V gene: TRBV5-5
clone size: -
D gene: TRBD2

CDR3 DNA: TGTGCCAGCAGTTACCTGACAGGGGAGCGCGAGCAGTACTTC
CDR3 protein: CASSYLTGEREQYF
J gene: TRBJ2-7
V gene: TRBV6-5
clone size: -
D gene: TRBD1

CDR3 DNA: TGTGCCAGCAGCTCACGGGCGGGAGTTTACAATGAGCAGTTCTTC
CDR3 protein: CASSSRAGVYNEQFF
J gene: TRBJ2-1
V gene: TRBV7-2
clone size: -
D gene: TRBD2

CDR3 DNA: TGTGCCAGTAGTATGGGGCCGAATCAGCCCCAGCATTTT
CDR3 protein: CASSMGPNQPQHF
J gene: TRBJ1-5
V gene: TRBV19
clone size: few
D gene: -

CDR3 DNA: TGTGCCAGCAGTTTAGCACCCGGCGGTCCCCAATACGAGCAGTACTTC
CDR3 protein: CASSLAPGGPQYEQYF
J gene: TRBJ2-7
V gene: TRBV27
clone size: -
D gene: -

CDR3 DNA: TGTGCCAGCAGTGAAGCGTCGACAGTTCCCTCCTACGAGCAGTACTTC
CDR3 protein: CASSEASTVPSYEQYF
J gene: TRBJ2-7
V gene: TRBV6-1
clone size: -
D gene: -

CDR3 DNA: TGTGCCAGCAGTTACTCGGGACTAGCGGGGTTCAACGAGCAGTACTTC
CDR3 protein: CASSYSGLAGFNEQYF
J gene: TRBJ2-7
V gene: TRBV6-5
clone size: -
D gene: TRBD2

CDR3 DNA: TGTGCCAGCAGCGTAGCTACCAGGGGGCTCGACGAGCAGTACTTC
CDR3 protein: CASSVATRGLDEQYF
J gene: TRBJ2-7
V gene: TRBV9
clone size: -
D gene: TRBD1

CDR3 DNA: TGTGCCAGCAAGACCGGGACATCAAACGGGGAGCTGTTTTTT
CDR3 protein: CASKTGTSNGELFF
J gene: TRBJ2-2
V gene: TRBV2
clone size: once
D gene: -

CDR3 DNA: TGTGCCAGCAGTTTTACCGGGACTAGCGGGAACTACGAGCAGTACTTC
CDR3 protein: CASSFTGTSGNYEQYF
J gene: TRBJ2-7
V gene: TRBV27
clone size: -
D gene: TRBD2

CDR3 DNA: TGCAGCGTTGATTCAGGGGCTGGTGGCTACACCTTC
CDR3 protein: CSVDSGAGGYTF
J gene: TRBJ1-2
V gene: TRBV29-1
clone size: many
D gene: -

CDR3 DNA: TGTGCCAGCAGCGTAACGGGCCAACTAGCAGGGGATACGCAGTATTTT
CDR3 protein: CASSVTGQLAGDTQYF
J gene: TRBJ2-3
V gene: TRBV9
clone size: -
D gene: -

CDR3 DNA: TGTGCCAGCAGTTACGGCAGGAACACTGAAGCTTTCTTT
CDR3 protein: CASSYGRNTEAFF
J gene: TRBJ1-1
V gene: TRBV6-2/TRBV6-3
clone size: -
D gene: -

CDR3 DNA: TGTGCCTGGCGGGGTAAAGCAGGGGGCCCCTACAATGAGCAGTTCTTC
CDR3 protein: CAWRGKAGGPYNEQFF
J gene: TRBJ2-1
V gene: TRBV30
clone size: -
D gene: TRBD1

CDR3 DNA: TGTGCCAGCAGCTTGGCAGGGGGAAACACCGGGGAGCTGTTTTTT
CDR3 protein: CASSLAGGNTGELFF
J gene: TRBJ2-2
V gene: TRBV7-9
clone size: -
D gene: TRBD1

CDR3 DNA: TGCGCCAGCAGCTTGGCTGTGCAGGGGGCGTCGTCCGGGGAGCTGTTTTTT
CDR3 protein: CASSLAVQGASSGELFF
J gene: TRBJ2-2
V gene: TRBV5-1
clone size: -
D gene: TRBD1

CDR3 DNA: TGCAGCGCCAATAGGGACACAGGTACTGAAGCTTTCTTT
CDR3 protein: CSANRDTGTEAFF
J gene: TRBJ1-1
V gene: TRBV29-1
clone size: -
D gene: -

CDR3 DNA: TGTGCCAGCAGTTACCAACTGGCGGGGAGCACAGATACGCAGTATTTT
CDR3 protein: CASSYQLAGSTDTQYF
J gene: TRBJ2-3
V gene: TRBV6-5
clone size: -
D gene: -

CDR3 DNA: TGTGCCAGCAGCCTAAGGGGCTTGAACACTGAAGCTTTCTTT
CDR3 protein: CASSLRGLNTEAFF
J gene: TRBJ1-1
V gene: TRBV7-2
clone size: few
D gene: -

CDR3 DNA: TGTGCCAGCAGTTTAATGCGACAGGGGTATGGCTACACCTTC
CDR3 protein: CASSLMRQGYGYTF
J gene: TRBJ1-2
V gene: TRBV28
clone size: -
D gene: TRBD1

CDR3 DNA: TGTGCCAGCACTTTGACTAGCGGGGGGAACAATGAGCAGTTCTTC
CDR3 protein: CASTLTSGGNNEQFF
J gene: TRBJ2-1
V gene: TRBV2
clone size: few
D gene: TRBD2

CDR3 DNA: TGTGCCAGCAGCCATTACCCCGGACAGGTCGGCACTGAAGCTTTCTTT
CDR3 protein: CASSHYPGQVGTEAFF
J gene: TRBJ1-1
V gene: TRBV7-2
clone size: -
D gene: TRBD1

CDR3 DNA: TGTGCCAGCAGCTTAGGGGCGGGGGGTCCCTACGAGCAGTACTTC
CDR3 protein: CASSLGAGGPYEQYF
J gene: TRBJ2-7
V gene: TRBV7-2
clone size: -
D gene: TRBD2

CDR3 DNA: TGTGCCAGCAGCTTAAGGCCCTCGGCTAGCGGGGGGTCCCTCTACGAGCAGTACTTC
CDR3 protein: CASSLRPSASGGSLYEQYF
J gene: TRBJ2-7
V gene: TRBV7-2
clone size: -
D gene: TRBD2

CDR3 DNA: TGTGCCAGCAGTGAGGACAGGGCTTCCTACAATGAGCAGTTCTTC
CDR3 protein: CASSEDRASYNEQFF
J gene: TRBJ2-1
V gene: TRBV2
clone size: -
D gene: TRBD1

CDR3 DNA: TGTGCCAGCAGCCGACGCCCTAGCGGGGGCTACAATGAGCAGTTCTTC
CDR3 protein: CASSRRPSGGYNEQFF
J gene: TRBJ2-1
V gene: TRBV28
clone size: few
D gene: TRBD2

CDR3 DNA: TGTGCCAGCAGTGAAGTAGGGGAAACTGAAGCTTTCTTT
CDR3 protein: CASSEVGETEAFF
J gene: TRBJ1-1
V gene: TRBV6-1
clone size: -
D gene: -

CDR3 DNA: TGTGCCAGCAAGCTGACAGGGGGGTCTGGGGCCAACGTCCTGACTTTC
CDR3 protein: CASKLTGGSGANVLTF
J gene: TRBJ2-6
V gene: TRBV28
clone size: -
D gene: TRBD1

CDR3 DNA: TGTGCCAGTAGTATGACAGACAATCAGCCCCAGCATTTT
CDR3 protein: CASSMTDNQPQHF
J gene: TRBJ1-5
V gene: TRBV19
clone size: -
D gene: -

CDR3 DNA: TGTGCCAGCAGTTTAACAGGGATTGAGCAGTTCTTC
CDR3 protein: CASSLTGIEQFF
J gene: TRBJ2-1
V gene: TRBV12-3/TRBV12-4
clone size: -
D gene: -

CDR3 DNA: TGTGCCAGCAACATTGATTTTAGCGCTTTCTTT
CDR3 protein: CASNIDFSAFF
J gene: TRBJ1-1
V gene: TRBV2
clone size: -
D gene: -

CDR3 DNA: TGTGCCAGTAGTAGTCCGGGACAGGTCCTTGGGAAACTGTTTTTT
CDR3 protein: CASSSPGQVLGKLFF
J gene: TRBJ1-4
V gene: TRBV19
clone size: -
D gene: TRBD1

CDR3 DNA: TGTGCCAGCAGCGCCCGGGACAGGGTCAACAATGAGCAGTTCTTC
CDR3 protein: CASSARDRVNNEQFF
J gene: TRBJ2-1
V gene: TRBV7-9
clone size: -
D gene: TRBD1

CDR3 DNA: TGCGCCAGCAGCCAAGATGGGGGCAGCCCCTTCGGGGGCTACACCTTC
CDR3 protein: CASSQDGGSPFGGYTF
J gene: TRBJ1-2
V gene: TRBV4-3
clone size: few
D gene: -

CDR3 DNA: TGTGCCAGCAGCTCCCAAGATCTACAGCCCCAGCATTTT
CDR3 protein: CASSSQDLQPQHF
J gene: TRBJ1-5
V gene: TRBV7-2
clone size: few
D gene: -

CDR3 DNA: TGTGCCAGCAGCCCTTCGACAGGGGAGCTCCACGAGCAGTACTTC
CDR3 protein: CASSPSTGELHEQYF
J gene: TRBJ2-7
V gene: TRBV4-2
clone size: -
D gene: TRBD1

CDR3 DNA: TGTGCCAGCAGGGGGGGGCTCCAAGAGACCCAGTACTTC
CDR3 protein: CASRGGLQETQYF
J gene: TRBJ2-5
V gene: TRBV6-5
clone size: -
D gene: -

CDR3 DNA: TGTGCCAGCAGCCACCCTCAAGCCGGACAGTCTAACTATGGCTACACCTTC
CDR3 protein: CASSHPQAGQSNYGYTF
J gene: TRBJ1-2
V gene: TRBV4-2
clone size: -
D gene: -

CDR3 DNA: TGTGCCAGTAATCCGGGACAGGGGGCCTCTGAAGCTTTCTTT
CDR3 protein: CASNPGQGASEAFF
J gene: TRBJ1-1
V gene: TRBV19
clone size: -
D gene: TRBD1

CDR3 DNA: TGTGCCAGCAGTTTCCAATCCTCATGGGGGCGAGGTTCACCCCTCCACTTT
CDR3 protein: CASSFQSSWGRGSPLHF
J gene: TRBJ1-6
V gene: TRBV27
clone size: -
D gene: -